This T cell receptor beta chain was observed in a study of blood T cell repertoires in COVID-19. About the study: Italy, Spain and the United States were the sources of the convalescent and acute COVID-19 samples. The analysed material was cDNA or gDNA that came from T cells, B-cell-depleted T cells, or PBMCs.

The CDR3 spans 16 residues. CDR1 MNHEY and CDR2 SMNVEV come from the germline V gene (reference sequence). Unmatched junction bases numbered 10, after V lost 3 bases and J lost 5 bases. The Seattle site enrolled patients during active infection and followed them longitudinally. As processed by the authors: Reference gene primer amplification yielded estimated nucleated cell counts. Assay: immunoSEQ multiplex PCR; the TCRdb copy retains only in-frame clones and omits some. V, J and clone size derive from that table, while D and trimming were established from the DNA sequence. The sample lists 120,000 to 150,000 clones, roughly 84% occurring once.

The sample comprised peripheral blood. The gene calls are TRBV27 and TRBJ2-1; 7 bases are a match to TRBD2. The clonotype comes from a man under 40 with COVID-19, enrolled during active disease. Here the CDR3 reads CASSFLSGIGNNEQFF. As DNA, the CDR3 is TGTGCCAGCAGTTTCCTAAGCGGGATTGGAAACAATGAGCAGTTCTTC.